The 8 T cell receptor beta chains below were found in one sample sequenced in a study of a mutant IDH1 vaccine in newly diagnosed glioma. Generated by immunoSEQ multiplex PCR, the TCRdb table keeps only in-frame clones and is missing some. This table has roughly 62,000 clones, 80% to 90% appearing once. These TCRs' antigens remain unknown. Time point defined: week 5, during vaccination. The content of each vaccine dose was 300 ug of mutant IDH1 20-mer peptide, and topical imiquimod accompanied it. The specimen comprised PBMCs, sampled from a glioma patient whose treatment included an IDH1 peptide vaccine. The receptors originated from a woman aged 50 to 60 with glioma.

The chain employs TRBV4-3 and TRBJ2-1; no firm D call. The CDR3 runs 15 residues. V was clipped by 5 bases and J by 0 bases, with 11 bases between them. Germline CDR1 LGHNA, CDR2 YSLEER. The CDR3 spells CASSLNQGSYNEQFF. In nucleotides, the CDR3 is TGCGCCAGCAGCTTAAATCAAGGCTCCTACAATGAGCAGTTCTTC.

This sequence joins TRBV7-9 and TRBJ2-1; 13 bases are a match to TRBD2. V dropped 9 bases and J dropped 4; count of bases not matched to a gene: 6. The CDR3 contains 15 residues. The germline gives CDR1 SEHNR, CDR2 FQNEAQ (reference sequence). The CDR3 spells CASRTSGGIYNEQFF. The CDR3 DNA sequence: TGTGCCAGTCGGACTAGCGGGGGAATATACAATGAGCAGTTCTTC.

The chain has TRBV6-1 and TRBJ1-6; D perhaps matches TRBD1 (6 bases). Germline CDR1 is MNHNS and CDR2 is SASEGT. The CDR3 is made up of 16 amino acids. Trimming pared 1 base from V and 7 bases from J, leaving 14 bases between. CDR3 nucleotides: TGTGCCAGCAGTGAAGTCCCGGGGGCCTTGAATTCACCCCTCCACTTT. This encodes CASSEVPGALNSPLHF.

The chain links TRBV5-1 to TRBJ1-1; no clear D. Trimming took off 1 base at V and 1 base at J, with 5 bases between the two ends. The CDR3 sequence is 13 residues long. Germline-derived CDR1 and CDR2 are SGHRS and YFSETQ. The CDR3 region is CASSLTGNTEAFF. In DNA form, the CDR3 reads TGCGCCAGCAGCTTGACGGGGAACACTGAAGCTTTCTTT.

The genes are TRBV5-1 and TRBJ2-7, with 10 bases fitting TRBD1. CDR3 length equals 15 residues. V shed 0 bases, J shed 4 bases, and the junction held 4 bases outside the gene matches. The germline V gene has CDR1 SGHRS and CDR2 YFSETQ. The CDR3 sequence is CASSLETGGGYEQYF. The CDR3 DNA is TGCGCCAGCAGCTTGGAGACAGGGGGCGGTTACGAGCAGTACTTC.

The chain carries TRBV4-3 and TRBJ2-1; D may match TRBD1 or TRBD2 (5 bases each). CDR1 is LGHNA and CDR2 is YSLEER in the germline V gene. The CDR3 is 13 residues long. V lost 3 bases and J 5 bases, leaving 8 bases between the germline ends. CDR3 residues: CASSQGVDNEQFF. CDR3 bases: TGCGCCAGCAGCCAGGGGGTCGACAATGAGCAGTTCTTC.

The chain recombines TRBV4-1 with TRBJ2-3; TRBD1 agrees at 9 bases. Trimming at V came to 0 bases and at J to 0 bases, leaving 4 bases not matched to a gene. Germline CDR1 MGHRA, CDR2 YSYEKL. The CDR3 runs to 17 residues. The DNA for the CDR3 is TGCGCCAGCAGCCAAGATCGGACAGGGGCTAGCACAGATACGCAGTATTTT. This sequence encodes CASSQDRTGASTDTQYF.

V is TRBV27 and J is TRBJ1-2; D is ambiguous. Germline CDR1 and CDR2: MNHEY and SMNVEV (reference sequence). V was shortened by 6 bases and J by 5 bases, with 10 bases between the two germline ends. The CDR3 consists of 12 residues. The CDR3 here is CASRRLGYGYTF. In nucleotides, the CDR3 is TGTGCCAGCAGAAGACTTGGGTATGGCTACACCTTC.